The 8 T cell receptor beta chains in this list originate from one sample, sequenced in a study of blood T cell repertoires in COVID-19. Sequencing was performed with immunoSEQ multiplex PCR; in TCRdb, only in-frame clones are kept and a portion is missing. The sample includes around 700,000 clones, 85% to 90% seen only once; the top ten take more than 0.25%. Material for sequencing was peripheral blood. All receptors derive from a woman aged 18-29 years with acute or convalescent COVID-19.

The V and J genes are TRBV9 and TRBJ1-2, with D maybe TRBD1 (5 bases). Germline CDR1 SGDLS, CDR2 YYNGEE. The CDR3 is 15 amino acids. The V end lost 2 bases, the J end lost 6 bases, and 17 bases lay between the germline ends. DNA for the CDR3: TGTGCCAGCAGCGTGTGGGGGGGAACTGGAGATGGCTACACCTTC. Amino acid sequence: CASSVWGGTGDGYTF.

The chain links TRBV6-2 or TRBV6-3 to TRBJ2-7; 10 bases are a match to TRBD2. Losses at the gene ends were 0 bases for V and 7 bases for J; bases not matched to a gene: 6. Germline CDR1 is MNHEY and CDR2 is SVGEGT. This CDR3 spans 15 amino acids. CDR3 bases: TGTGCCAGCAGTTACTCGTCCCTAGCGGGGGAGGAGCAGTACTTC. Translation gives CASSYSSLAGEEQYF.

The V gene is TRBV11-3, the J gene TRBJ2-2; TRBD2 agrees at 8 bases. This CDR3 spans 16 amino acids. Trimming took 5 bases from V and 5 from J; bases not matched to a gene: 10. Germline V gene lookup returns CDR1 SGHNT and CDR2 YENEEA. The CDR3 DNA sequence: TGTGCCAGCAGCCCTCGGGCGACTAGCGTTACCGGGGAGCTGTTTTTT. Amino acid sequence: CASSPRATSVTGELFF.

The chain uses TRBV9 and TRBJ1-2, with D possibly matching TRBD1 (6 bases). Germline CDR1 and CDR2: SGDLS and YYNGEE. This CDR3 spans 16 amino acids. Trimming stripped 0 bases from V and 0 bases from J, with 12 bases between. CDR3 coding DNA: TGTGCCAGCAGCGTAGGGAACAACAGGGCTAACTATGGCTACACCTTC. It encodes CASSVGNNRANYGYTF. Together with reference TRBV9 and TRBJ1-2, the CDR3 gives the full variable domain: DSGVTQTPKHLITATGQRVTLRCSPRSGDLSVYWYQQSLDQGLQFLIQYYNGEERAKGNILERFSAQQFPDLHSELNLSSLELGDSALYFCASSVGNNRANYGYTFGSGTRLTVV.

The chain recombines TRBV2 with TRBJ1-4, with 9 bases lining up with TRBD1. V dropped 7 bases and J dropped 13; count of bases not matched to a gene: 10. The CDR3 extends over 13 amino acids. Germline V gene data show CDR1 as SNHLY and CDR2 as FYNNEI. CDR3 in DNA: TGTGCCAGCAACAAAGACAGGGGGGACGGACTGTTTTTT. Residues: CASNKDRGDGLFF.

This chain joins TRBV6-2 or TRBV6-3 and TRBJ1-2, with D unclear. CDR1 is MNHEY and CDR2 is SVGEGT in the germline V gene. Trimming shortened V by 3 bases and J by 2 bases, and 13 bases separated the two germline ends. This CDR3 comprises 15 residues. CDR3 region: CASSYRTDWNYGYTF. Written as DNA, the CDR3 is TGTGCCAGCAGTTATAGGACTGATTGGAACTATGGCTACACCTTC.

Concerning this clone itself: Distinct nucleotide sequences in the sample also encode this CDR3. The V gene is TRBV7-9, the J gene TRBJ1-2; the D gene is possibly TRBD1 (6 bases). CDR3 length: 13 amino acids. The V end lost 1 base, the J end lost 4 bases, and 7 bases lay between the germline ends. Germline-derived CDR1 and CDR2 are SEHNR and FQNEAQ (reference sequence). This CDR3 is CASSLEDSYGYTF. The CDR3 nucleotides are TGTGCCAGCAGCTTAGAGGACAGCTATGGCTACACCTTC. The variable domain in full, completed from reference TRBV7-9 and TRBJ1-2, reads DTGVSQNPRHKITKRGQNVTFRCDPISEHNRLYWYRQTLGQGPEFLTYFQNEAQLEKSRLLSDRFSAERPKGSFSTLEIQRTEQGDSAMYLCASSLEDSYGYTFGSGTRLTVV.

The chain joins TRBV25-1 to TRBJ1-5; D unresolved. V gave up 8 bases and J gave up 5 bases, with 7 bases separating them. Germline V gives CDR1 MGHDK, CDR2 SYGVNS. CDR3 length equals 11 residues. Here the CDR3 reads CASGQYQPQHF. CDR3 coding DNA: TGTGCCAGCGGCCAATATCAGCCCCAGCATTTT. Full variable domain (outside the CDR3, taken from reference TRBV25-1 and TRBJ1-5): EADIYQTPRYLVIGTGKKITLECSQTMGHDKMYWYQQDPGMELHLIHYSYGVNSTEKGDLSSESTVSRIRTEHFPLTLESARPSHTSQYLCASGQYQPQHFGDGTRLSIL.